The clone carrying this T cell receptor beta chain was recorded many times. The data were taken from a study of neurological immune-mediated disorders. One entry per CDR3 protein results from TCRdb running MiXCR on the 5' RACE reads. The sample holds approximately 41,000 distinct CDR3 sequences, approximately 15% seen once. This CDR3 is 16 amino acids long. Germline V gene data show CDR1 as SGHDT and CDR2 as YYEEEE. The trim removed 3 bases at V and 5 bases at J, leaving 7 bases unmatched. Source material: CD4+ T cells from blood. This clonotype was obtained from a woman aged 55-70 years with HTLV-1-associated myelopathy (HAM/TSP). The chain combines TRBV5-6 with TRBJ1-4, with 10 bases lining up with TRBD1. The CDR3 coding sequence is TGTGCCAGCAGCTGGGGACAGGGGCTAGCCAATGAAAAACTGTTTTTT. Translation: CASSWGQGLANEKLFF.